Detailed here is one T cell receptor (beta chain). Its antigen is currently unknown. This sample was taken from a study of radiotherapy plus CTLA-4 blockade in lung cancer. About the study: Objective responses occurred in 18% of patients; 25% to 35% had disease control.

The study, taken as a whole, reports: Researchers report tumor-derived TCR clones expanding in blood after radiotherapy plus ipilimumab. Interferon-beta, together with early blood T cell clone dynamics, reportedly best predicted response.

Produced via immunoSEQ multiplex PCR; TCRdb's table is partial and in-frame only. The sample lists 40,000 to 60,000 clones; 86% were seen once. Enrolled patients, whose metastatic non-small-cell lung cancer was chemo-refractory, received focal radiation plus CTLA-4 blockade with ipilimumab. The TCR was taken from a human donor with non-small cell lung cancer that progressed on radiotherapy plus ipilimumab. Some clones in this sample may be carry-over from other donors' samples. Specimen: peripheral blood, collected from a patient treated with radiotherapy plus ipilimumab.

CDR3 sequence reads: CASSHPNGRGSASTDTQYF. CDR3 sequence (DNA): TGCGCCAGCAGCCATCCGAACGGGCGGGGATCTGCTAGCACAGATACGCAGTATTTT. The chain has TRBV4-1 and TRBJ2-3, with a possible D match to TRBD2 (6 bases). V lost 3 bases and J 0 bases, leaving 22 bases between the germline ends. The V gene's germline CDR1 is MGHRA and CDR2 YSYEKL. This CDR3 spans 19 amino acids.